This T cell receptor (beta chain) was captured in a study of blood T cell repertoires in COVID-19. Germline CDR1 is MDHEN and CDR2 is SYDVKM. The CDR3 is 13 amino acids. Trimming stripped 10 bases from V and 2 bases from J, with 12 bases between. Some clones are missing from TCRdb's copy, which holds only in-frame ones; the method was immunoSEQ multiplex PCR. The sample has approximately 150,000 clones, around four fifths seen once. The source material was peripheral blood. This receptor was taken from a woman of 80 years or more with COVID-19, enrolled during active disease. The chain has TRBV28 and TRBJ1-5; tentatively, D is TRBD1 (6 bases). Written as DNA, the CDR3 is TGTGCCACCCACAGGGCTGGCAATCAGCCCCAGCATTTT. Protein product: CATHRAGNQPQHF. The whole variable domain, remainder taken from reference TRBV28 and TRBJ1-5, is DVKVTQSSRYLVKRTGEKVFLECVQDMDHENMFWYRQDPGLGLRLIYFSYDVKMKEKGDIPEGYSVSREKKERFSLILESASTNQTSMYLCATHRAGNQPQHFGDGTRLSIL.